Shown below are 18 T cell receptor beta chains from a single sample sequenced in a study of T-cell reconstitution after alpha-beta-depleted transplantation in children. Library preparation (for TCRbeta) was performed with unique molecular identifiers. One entry per CDR3 protein, called by TCRdb with MiXCR from the PCR reads. The sample contains 65,000 to 85,000 distinct CDR3 sequences, roughly 11% of which appear only once. Here the sequenced sample was PBMCs, taken before TCRalphabeta/CD19-depleted stem cell transplant. These receptors all come from a boy younger than 18 with acute myeloid leukemia, due to receive a stem cell transplant.

This clonotype was seen a few times. This chain uses TRBV20-1 with TRBJ2-2; the D is unclear. The V gene lost 0 bases and the J gene lost 6 bases, with 14 bases spanning the gap. From germline, CDR1 is DFQATT and CDR2 SNEGSKA (reference sequence). This CDR3 is built from 15 residues. Written as DNA, the CDR3 is TGCAGTGCTAGAGATTTAAGCATGGGTGCCGGGGAGCTGTTTTTT. This translates into CSARDLSMGAGELFF.

There are many counts of this clonotype. The J gene is TRBJ2-6, the V gene TRBV29-1; a weak D match, TRBD1 (6 bases). The CDR3 loop spans 17 amino acids. V shed 4 bases and J shed 4 bases, with 20 bases lying between them. The germline V gene encodes CDR1 SQVTM and CDR2 ANQGSEA. Written as DNA, the CDR3 is TGCAGCGTTGGGCTCAGGGGACGCTCGACGGGGGCCAACGTCCTGACTTTC. Translated, it gives CSVGLRGRSTGANVLTF.

The V call is TRBV15, the J call TRBJ2-2; TRBD1 matches at 8 bases. The germline V gene has CDR1 LNHNV and CDR2 YYDKDF (reference sequence). Unmatched junction bases numbered 7, after V lost 9 bases and J lost 1 base. This CDR3 has 15 amino acids. The CDR3, as DNA: TGTGCCACTCCGGCCGGACAGGGGAACACCGGGGAGCTGTTTTTT. Its protein product is CATPAGQGNTGELFF.

This clonotype was seen at least ten times. The gene calls are TRBV10-3 and TRBJ1-5; a possible D gene is TRBD1 (5 bases). Per germline, CDR1 ENHRY and CDR2 SYGVKD. V was shortened by 5 bases and J by 7 bases, with 12 bases between the two germline ends. The CDR3 extends over 13 amino acids. The chain's CDR3 is CAISLGVGQPQHF. CDR3 nucleotides: TGTGCCATCAGTTTGGGGGTTGGACAGCCCCAGCATTTT.

This clonotype was seen many times. This sequence joins TRBV24-1 and TRBJ2-5, with 9 bases fitting TRBD1. CDR1 is KGHDR, CDR2 SFDVKD, per germline. The CDR3 spans 17 residues. V shed 4 bases, J shed 5 bases, and the junction held 13 bases outside the gene matches. The CDR3 DNA reads as TGTGCCACCAGTGACCCCCTTCGGGACAGGGTCCCGGAGACCCAGTACTTC. Translated, it gives CATSDPLRDRVPETQYF.

In its sample, this clonotype was seen many times. The chain joins TRBV14 to TRBJ2-1; D not certain. Germline V CDR1 and CDR2: SGHDN, FVKESK. The CDR3 sequence is 15 residues long. Trimming cost V 1 base and J 6 bases, with 13 bases left between them. The CDR3 bases are TGTGCCAGCAGCCAAGGTCAAGCACCTACCAATGAGCAGTTCTTC. It is translated as CASSQGQAPTNEQFF.

Points on this clonotype: A single base separates this from a much larger clone, so it may be a read error. CDR3 amino acids: CASSLVAGETQYF. The CDR3 DNA sequence: TGTGCCAGCAGTTTAGTGGCAGGAGAGACCCAGTACTTC. The rearrangement joins TRBV12-3 or TRBV12-4 to TRBJ2-5; D uncertain. V was cut by 1 base and J by 4 bases, with 7 bases left in between. CDR3 length equals 13 residues.

There are many counts of this clonotype. The chain is built from TRBV4-1 and TRBJ1-2; TRBD1 might be the D (5 bases). Germline values: CDR1 MGHRA, CDR2 YSYEKL. Trimming cost V 3 bases and J 4 bases, with 15 bases left between them. CDR3 length equals 15 residues. The CDR3 is CASSHQAGTIYGYTF. The CDR3 bases are TGCGCCAGCAGCCACCAAGCCGGGACCATCTATGGCTACACCTTC.

Details on this clonotype: Given a much more abundant clone one base away, this may be a read error. V usage is TRBV12-3 or TRBV12-4 and J usage is TRBJ2-3, with 13 bases matching TRBD2. This CDR3 spans 18 amino acids. The chain's CDR3 is CTSSPRLAGGLSTDTQYF. CDR3 nucleotide sequence: TGTACCAGCAGTCCGCGACTAGCGGGGGGCCTTAGCACAGATACGCAGTATTTT.

This clonotype came up many times. The gene calls are TRBV29-1 and TRBJ2-5, with a possible D match to TRBD2 (7 bases). V lost 1 base to trimming and J lost 5 bases, with 14 bases between them. This CDR3 is built from 14 residues. The germline CDR1 and CDR2 sequences are SQVTM and ANQGSEA. The CDR3 region is CSVEGGGLGETQYF. The CDR3 DNA is TGCAGCGTTGAAGGGGGGGGGCTCGGTGAGACCCAGTACTTC.

This clonotype was seen many times. The CDR3 loop reads CSARDVVEGDYTF. The DNA for the CDR3 is TGCAGTGCTAGAGATGTGGTAGAAGGGGACTACACCTTC. This chain uses TRBV20-1 with TRBJ1-2, with D perhaps TRBD1 (5 bases). The CDR3 totals 13 residues. V was trimmed by 0 bases and J by 10 bases, leaving 15 bases between them. In germline, CDR1 is DFQATT, CDR2 SNEGSKA (reference sequence).

This clonotype occurred many times. The genes are TRBV11-1 and TRBJ2-5; 7 bases line up with TRBD2. This CDR3 comprises 14 residues. V lost 5 bases, J lost 5 bases, and 8 bases stayed unmatched. Germline lookup yields CDR1 SGHAT and CDR2 FQDESV (reference sequence). The CDR3 DNA reads as TGTGCCAGCAGCCCTCCGAGGGAGGGCGAGACCCAGTACTTC. This sequence encodes CASSPPREGETQYF.

This clonotype was counted only a few times. The rearrangement links TRBV19 to TRBJ2-7, with no clear D. The CDR3 consists of 16 residues. The V and J ends lost 8 bases and 1 base respectively, with 21 bases between them. Germline V lookup: CDR1 LNHDA, CDR2 SQIVND (reference sequence). The CDR3 loop reads CASSPTSGPRSYEQYV. The CDR3 DNA reads as TGTGCCAGTTCACCAACTTCTGGCCCAAGGTCCTACGAGCAGTACGTC.

This clonotype was counted at least ten times. The J gene is TRBJ2-1, the V gene TRBV6-5; D gene ambiguous. Germline V gives CDR1 MNHEY, CDR2 SVGAGI. V lost 2 bases and J 10 bases, leaving 15 bases between the germline ends. The CDR3 runs 14 residues. The CDR3 region has the DNA TGTGCCAGCAGTTACAATATTCGTGACGGGGAGCAGTTCTTC. Translating it yields CASSYNIRDGEQFF.

This clonotype was recorded at least ten times. This rearrangement joins TRBV12-3 or TRBV12-4 to TRBJ2-5; TRBD2 aligns across 13 bases. The J segment lost 5 bases and the V segment lost 9 bases, leaving 12 bases of the junction unmatched. The CDR3 is made up of 16 amino acids. The CDR3 region is CASTRRTSGSFETQYF. The CDR3 coding sequence is TGTGCCAGTACCCGTAGGACTAGCGGGAGTTTCGAGACCCAGTACTTC.

There are many counts of this clonotype. This rearrangement joins TRBV7-3 to TRBJ1-5; 7 positions match TRBD1. The germline V gene encodes CDR1 SGHTA and CDR2 FQGTGA. The CDR3 has 14 amino acids. V trimming: 1 base; J trimming: 7 bases; junction bases outside the gene matches: 4. CDR3 sequence (DNA): TGTGCCAGCAGCTTAAAACAGGGGAGGCAGCCCCAGCATTTT. It codes for CASSLKQGRQPQHF. The full variable domain, with the rest looked up from reference TRBV7-3 and TRBJ1-5, is GAGVSQTPSNKVTEKGKYVELRCDPISGHTALYWYRQSLGQGPEFLIYFQGTGAADDSGLPNDRFFAVRPEGSVSTLKIQRTERGDSAVYLCASSLKQGRQPQHFGDGTRLSIL.

This clonotype occurred many times. V gene TRBV20-1 combines with J gene TRBJ1-1; tentative D call: TRBD1 (6 bases). Trimming stripped 5 bases from V and 1 base from J, with 14 bases between. Germline assignment: CDR1 DFQATT and CDR2 SNEGSKA (reference sequence). The CDR3 sequence is 14 residues long. The CDR3 here is CSAGWTARNTEAFF. DNA of the CDR3: TGCAGTGCTGGATGGACAGCGAGGAACACTGAAGCTTTCTTT.

At least ten counts were recorded for this clonotype. J is TRBJ1-2 and V is TRBV21-1. TRBV21-1 represents a pseudogene. CDR3 length equals 14 residues. The CDR3 bases are TGTGCCAGCAGCCAGCCGACCGATAACTATGGCTACACCTTC. Amino acid sequence: CASSQPTDNYGYTF.